This T cell receptor (beta chain) was recorded in a study of blood T cell repertoires in COVID-19. CDR1 and CDR2 (germline): MNHEY, SMNVEV (reference sequence). Between the trimmed V and J ends, which lost 8 bases and 5 bases, there was a span of 15 bases. CDR3 size: 13 residues. TCRdb keeps only in-frame clones here, not all; method: immunoSEQ multiplex PCR. The sample lists some 200,000 clones; roughly 82% were seen once. The receptor was derived from a woman between 55 and 75 years old with acute COVID-19. The chain recombines TRBV27 with TRBJ1-2; D is unclear. The sequencing input was PBMCs or T cells enriched from blood (not recorded which). The CDR3 reads CASAERGPYGYTF. The CDR3 DNA reads TGTGCCAGCGCGGAAAGAGGGCCATATGGCTACACCTTC.